This T cell receptor beta chain appears in the sequencing data of a study of T cell responses to AZD1222 COVID-19 vaccine. In regard to this clone: Its antigen remains unidentified.

The study pooled second doses at about 4 or about 12 weeks. The V gene's germline CDR1 is SQVTM and CDR2 ANQGSEA. Trimming took off 4 bases at V and 2 bases at J, with 10 bases between the two ends. This CDR3 is built from 13 residues. Study-wide results and limits: Regions left unmutated in variants are reportedly the target of nearly half of spike-specific TCRs. Repertoires in all cases were sampled only once the peak T cell response had passed. At 160-218 and 743-854, vaccine-associated CD4 TCRs were dominant, and they spanned spike.

Assay: immunoSEQ multiplex PCR; the TCRdb copy retains only in-frame clones and omits some. Of more than 120,000 clones listed, approximately 89% were seen once; the top ten hold roughly 1.8%. This TCR derives from an adult who received the AZD1222 COVID-19 vaccine. The sequences come from peripheral blood, collected 28 days after the second AZD1222 dose. The rearrangement joins TRBV29-1 to TRBJ2-3; a possible D gene is TRBD2 (5 bases). CDR3 sequence reads: CSVVQRLTDTQYF. For the CDR3, the DNA is TGCAGCGTTGTCCAGCGGCTCACAGATACGCAGTATTTT.